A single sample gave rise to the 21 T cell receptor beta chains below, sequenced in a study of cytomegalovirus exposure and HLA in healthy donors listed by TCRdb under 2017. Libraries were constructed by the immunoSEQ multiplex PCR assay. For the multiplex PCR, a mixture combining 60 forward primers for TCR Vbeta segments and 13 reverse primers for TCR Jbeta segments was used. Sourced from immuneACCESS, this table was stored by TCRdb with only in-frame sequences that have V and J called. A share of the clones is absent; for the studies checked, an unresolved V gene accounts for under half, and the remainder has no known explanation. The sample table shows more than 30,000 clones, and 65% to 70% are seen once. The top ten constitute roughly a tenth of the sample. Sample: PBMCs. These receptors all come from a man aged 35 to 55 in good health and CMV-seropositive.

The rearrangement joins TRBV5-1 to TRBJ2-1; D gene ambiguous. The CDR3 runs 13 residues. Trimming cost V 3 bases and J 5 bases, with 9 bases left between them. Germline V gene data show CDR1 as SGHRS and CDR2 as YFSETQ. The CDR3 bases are TGCGCCAGCAGCTCCGCCCTAGACAATGAGCAGTTCTTC. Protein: CASSSALDNEQFF. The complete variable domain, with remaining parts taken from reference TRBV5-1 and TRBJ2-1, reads KAGVTQTPRYLIKTRGQQVTLSCSPISGHRSVSWYQQTPGQGLQFLFEYFSETQRNKGNFPGRFSGRQFSNSRSEMNVSTLELGDSALYLCASSSALDNEQFFGPGTRLTVL.

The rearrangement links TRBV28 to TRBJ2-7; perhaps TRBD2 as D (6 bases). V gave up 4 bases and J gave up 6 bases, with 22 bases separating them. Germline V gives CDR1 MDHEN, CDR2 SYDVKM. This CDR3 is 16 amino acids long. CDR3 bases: TGTGCCAGCAGTTCGGGACTGGCAGGGTCTCTTGTCGAGCAGTACTTC. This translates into CASSSGLAGSLVEQYF.

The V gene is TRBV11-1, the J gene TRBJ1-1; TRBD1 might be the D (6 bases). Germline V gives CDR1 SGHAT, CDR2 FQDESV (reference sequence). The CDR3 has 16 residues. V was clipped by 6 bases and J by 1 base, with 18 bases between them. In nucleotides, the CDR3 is TGTGCCAGCAGTTCGAACCAACAGGGCTGGAACACTGAAGCTTTCTTT. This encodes CASSSNQQGWNTEAFF.

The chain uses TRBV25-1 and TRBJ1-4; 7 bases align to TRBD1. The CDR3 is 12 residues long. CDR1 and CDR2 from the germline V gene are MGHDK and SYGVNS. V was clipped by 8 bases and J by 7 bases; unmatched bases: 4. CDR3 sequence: CASRQGGEKLFF. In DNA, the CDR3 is TGTGCCAGCCGACAGGGCGGTGAAAAACTGTTTTTT.

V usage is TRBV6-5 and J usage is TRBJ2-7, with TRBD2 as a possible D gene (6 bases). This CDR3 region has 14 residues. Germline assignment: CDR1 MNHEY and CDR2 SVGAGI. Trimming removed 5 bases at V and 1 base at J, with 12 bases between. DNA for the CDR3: TGTGCCAGCAGTATGACTAGAGAGTCCTACGAGCAGTACTTC. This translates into CASSMTRESYEQYF.

Written as DNA, the CDR3 is TGTGCCAGCAGCCCCCCAACTACAGATACGCAGTATTTT. Its translation is CASSPPTTDTQYF. The rearrangement uses TRBV9 and TRBJ2-3; D not certain. There are 13 residues in the CDR3. The V end was cut by 4 bases, the J end by 3 bases, with 9 bases between. CDR1 and CDR2 (germline): SGDLS, YYNGEE.

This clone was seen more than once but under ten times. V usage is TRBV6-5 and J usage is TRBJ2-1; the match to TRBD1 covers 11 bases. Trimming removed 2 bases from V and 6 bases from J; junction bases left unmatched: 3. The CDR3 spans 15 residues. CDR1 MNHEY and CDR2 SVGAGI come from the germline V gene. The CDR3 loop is CASSYGTGGVNEQFF. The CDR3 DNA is TGTGCCAGCAGTTACGGGACAGGGGGTGTCAATGAGCAGTTCTTC.

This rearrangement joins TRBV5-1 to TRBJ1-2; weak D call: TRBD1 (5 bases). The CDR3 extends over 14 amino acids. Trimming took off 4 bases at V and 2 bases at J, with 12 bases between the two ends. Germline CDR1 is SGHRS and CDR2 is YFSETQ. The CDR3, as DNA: TGCGCCAGCAGCAGCCAGACAGTCAACTATGGCTACACCTTC. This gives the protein CASSSQTVNYGYTF.

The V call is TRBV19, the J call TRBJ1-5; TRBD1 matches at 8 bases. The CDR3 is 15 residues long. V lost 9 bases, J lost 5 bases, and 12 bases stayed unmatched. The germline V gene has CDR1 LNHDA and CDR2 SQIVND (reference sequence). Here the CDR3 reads CASQDRVPSYQPQHF. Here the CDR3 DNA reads TGTGCCAGCCAGGACAGGGTCCCTTCCTATCAGCCCCAGCATTTT.

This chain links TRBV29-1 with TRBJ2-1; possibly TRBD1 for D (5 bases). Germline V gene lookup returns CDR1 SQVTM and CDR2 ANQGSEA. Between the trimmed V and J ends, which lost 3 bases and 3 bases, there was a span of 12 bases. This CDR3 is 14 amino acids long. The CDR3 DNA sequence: TGCAGCGTTGACAGGGCCGCCTACTACAATGAGCAGTTCTTC. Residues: CSVDRAAYYNEQFF.

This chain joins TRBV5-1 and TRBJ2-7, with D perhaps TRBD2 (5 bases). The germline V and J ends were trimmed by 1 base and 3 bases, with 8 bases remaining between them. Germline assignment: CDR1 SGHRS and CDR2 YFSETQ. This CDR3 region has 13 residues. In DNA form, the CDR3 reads TGCGCCAGCAGCTTGTACGGGGACTACGAGCAGTACTTC. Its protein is CASSLYGDYEQYF.

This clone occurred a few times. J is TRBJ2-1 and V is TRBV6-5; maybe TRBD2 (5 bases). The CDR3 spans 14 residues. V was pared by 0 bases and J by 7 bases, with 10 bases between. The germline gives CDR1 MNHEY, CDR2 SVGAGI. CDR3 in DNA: TGTGCCAGCAGTTACTCCCTACTAGGGAATGAGCAGTTCTTC. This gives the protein CASSYSLLGNEQFF.

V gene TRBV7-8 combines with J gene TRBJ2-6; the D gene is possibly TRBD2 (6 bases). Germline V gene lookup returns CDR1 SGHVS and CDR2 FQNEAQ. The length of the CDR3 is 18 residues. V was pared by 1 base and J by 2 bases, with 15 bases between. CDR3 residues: CASSLGWAGRTGANVLTF. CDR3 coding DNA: TGTGCCAGCAGCTTAGGGTGGGCGGGGCGGACTGGGGCCAACGTCCTGACTTTC.

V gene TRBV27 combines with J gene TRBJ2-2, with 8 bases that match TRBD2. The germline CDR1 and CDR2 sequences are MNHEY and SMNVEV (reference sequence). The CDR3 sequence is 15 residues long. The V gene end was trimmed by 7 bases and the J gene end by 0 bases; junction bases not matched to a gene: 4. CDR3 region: CASTFGGANTGELFF. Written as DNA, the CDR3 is TGTGCCAGCACCTTCGGGGGGGCGAACACCGGGGAGCTGTTTTTT.

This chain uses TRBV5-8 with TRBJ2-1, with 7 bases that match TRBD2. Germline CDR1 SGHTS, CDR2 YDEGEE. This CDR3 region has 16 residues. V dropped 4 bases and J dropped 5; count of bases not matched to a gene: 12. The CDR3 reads CASSRLRASGHNEQFF. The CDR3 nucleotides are TGTGCCAGCAGCCGACTACGGGCTAGCGGTCACAATGAGCAGTTCTTC.

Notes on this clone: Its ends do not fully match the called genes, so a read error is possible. The CDR3 protein is CAGSGPGQGYNQPQHF. The CDR3 DNA follows: TGTGCCGGCAGCGGTCCGGGACAGGGATACAATCAGCCCCAGCATTTT. The rearrangement links TRBV11-2 to TRBJ1-5, with TRBD1 matching 9 bases. Germline CDR1 and CDR2: SGHAT and FQNNGV. The CDR3 has 16 residues. The whole variable domain, filled in from reference TRBV11-2 and TRBJ1-5, reads EAGVAQSPRYKIIEKRQSVAFWCNPISGHATLYWYQQILGQGPKLLIQFQNNGVVDDSQLPKDRFSAERLKGVDSTLKIQPAKLEDSAVYLCAGSGPGQGYNQPQHFGDGTRLSIL.

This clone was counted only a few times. The DNA of the CDR3 is TGCGCCAGCAGGGAGGCCTCGAACACTGAAGCTTTCTTT. It codes for CASREASNTEAFF. The chain couples TRBV5-1 to TRBJ1-1; no definite D call. CDR1 is SGHRS and CDR2 is YFSETQ in the germline V gene. Trimming stripped 5 bases from V and 1 base from J, with 9 bases between. The CDR3 totals 13 residues.

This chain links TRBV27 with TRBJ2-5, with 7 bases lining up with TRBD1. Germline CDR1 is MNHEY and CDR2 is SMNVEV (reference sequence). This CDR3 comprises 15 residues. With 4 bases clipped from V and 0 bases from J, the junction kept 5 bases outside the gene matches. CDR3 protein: CASSSRGQYQETQYF. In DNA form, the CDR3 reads TGTGCCAGCAGTTCCCGGGGACAGTACCAAGAGACCCAGTACTTC.

The CDR3 DNA sequence: TGTGCCAGCAGCAAGCGGGGGGGCTACGAGCAGTACTTC. It encodes CASSKRGGYEQYF. This chain joins TRBV6-5 and TRBJ2-7, with 10 bases aligning to TRBD2. Germline loops: CDR1 MNHEY, CDR2 SVGAGI. V was clipped by 6 bases and J by 3 bases; unmatched bases: 2. The CDR3 runs 13 residues.

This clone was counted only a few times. In nucleotides, the CDR3 is TGTGCCAGTAGTCCCGGGACAGGGGGCTGGTATGGCTACACCTTC. It translates to CASSPGTGGWYGYTF. J is TRBJ1-2 and V is TRBV19; 12 bases match TRBD1. The germline gives CDR1 LNHDA, CDR2 SQIVND (reference sequence). The CDR3 spans 15 residues. The J segment lost 5 bases and the V segment lost 5 bases, leaving 6 bases of the junction unmatched.

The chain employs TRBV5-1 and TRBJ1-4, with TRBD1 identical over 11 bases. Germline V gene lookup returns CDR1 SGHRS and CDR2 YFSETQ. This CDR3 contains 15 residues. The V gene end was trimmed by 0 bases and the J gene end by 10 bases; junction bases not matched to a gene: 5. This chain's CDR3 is CASSLEGQGVGKLFF. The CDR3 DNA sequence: TGCGCCAGCAGCTTGGAGGGACAGGGGGTTGGAAAACTGTTTTTT.